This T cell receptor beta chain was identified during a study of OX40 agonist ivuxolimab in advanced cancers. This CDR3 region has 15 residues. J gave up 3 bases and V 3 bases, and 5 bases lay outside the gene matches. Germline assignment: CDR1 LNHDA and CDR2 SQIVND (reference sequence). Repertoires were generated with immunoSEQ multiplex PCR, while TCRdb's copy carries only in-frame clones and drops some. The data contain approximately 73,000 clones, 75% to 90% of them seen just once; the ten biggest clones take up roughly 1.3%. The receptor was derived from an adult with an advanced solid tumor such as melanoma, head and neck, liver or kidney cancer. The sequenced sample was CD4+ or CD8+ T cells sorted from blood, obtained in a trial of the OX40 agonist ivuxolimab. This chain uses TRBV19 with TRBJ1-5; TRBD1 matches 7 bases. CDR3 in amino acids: CASSMTGFTNQPQHF. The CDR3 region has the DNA TGTGCCAGTAGTATGACAGGGTTTACCAATCAGCCCCAGCATTTT.